These 15 T cell receptor beta chains came from one sample sequenced in a study of T cells after posttransplantation cyclophosphamide. Assay: immunoSEQ multiplex PCR; the TCRdb copy retains only in-frame clones and omits some. This table has about 46,000 clones, about 91% appearing once. The sequenced material came from PBMCs. These receptor sequences come from a woman between 45 and 60 years old in good health and a related stem cell transplant donor.

This clone has a handful of counts. This chain uses TRBV18 with TRBJ2-6; 7 bases are shared with TRBD1. CDR1 is KGHSH, CDR2 LQKENI, per germline. This CDR3 is 17 amino acids long. Trimming cost V 2 bases and J 2 bases; bases outside gene matches: 6. The CDR3 region is CASSPNNRGTGANVLTF. The CDR3 coding sequence is TGTGCCAGCTCACCAAATAACAGGGGAACTGGGGCCAACGTCCTGACTTTC.

V and J are TRBV25-1 and TRBJ1-4, with 7 bases matching TRBD1. This CDR3 spans 15 amino acids. The germline V gene encodes CDR1 MGHDK and CDR2 SYGVNS. Unmatched junction bases numbered 7, after V lost 6 bases and J lost 3 bases. CDR3 residues: CASSRGAGANEKLFF. The CDR3 nucleotides read TGTGCCAGCAGCAGGGGGGCGGGCGCTAATGAAAAACTGTTTTTT.

The chain has TRBV7-3 and TRBJ2-4; TRBD1 matches 12 bases. The germline gives CDR1 SGHTA, CDR2 FQGTGA. J lost 6 bases, V lost 4 bases, and 7 bases had no gene match. There are 16 residues in the CDR3. As DNA, the CDR3 is TGTGCCAGCAGCTCCACCGGGACAGGGGGCAGAAACATTCAGTACTTC. As protein: CASSSTGTGGRNIQYF.

The chain joins TRBV2 to TRBJ1-2, with 7 bases aligning to TRBD1. The ends lost 6 bases at V and 8 bases at J; junction bases unmatched: 9. Germline values: CDR1 SNHLY, CDR2 FYNNEI. The CDR3 contains 13 residues. CDR3 protein: CASRYRGLRGYTF. CDR3 in DNA: TGTGCCAGCAGGTACAGGGGTCTAAGGGGCTACACCTTC.

The genes are TRBV13 and TRBJ1-2; 8 bases agree with TRBD1. The CDR3 is 14 residues long. Per germline, CDR1 PRHDT and CDR2 FYEKMQ (reference sequence). The trim removed 1 base at V and 7 bases at J, leaving 5 bases unmatched. The CDR3 DNA reads as TGTGCCAGCAGCTTAGTTAACAGGGGGTCTGGCTACACCTTC. Translating it yields CASSLVNRGSGYTF. Looking up the rest from reference TRBV13 and TRBJ1-2 gives the full variable domain: AAGVIQSPRHLIKEKRETATLKCYPIPRHDTVYWYQQGPGQDPQFLISFYEKMQSDKGSIPDRFSAQQFSDYHSELNMSSLELGDSALYFCASSLVNRGSGYTFGSGTRLTVV.

This chain joins TRBV5-1 and TRBJ2-3; 15 bases are shared with TRBD2. With V trimmed by 3 bases and J by 7 bases, 6 bases remained unmatched. The CDR3 totals 16 residues. The germline V gene has CDR1 SGHRS and CDR2 YFSETQ. The CDR3 DNA reads TGCGCCAGCAGCTATTCCGGACTAGCGGGAGGGCATACGCAGTATTTT. Translating it yields CASSYSGLAGGHTQYF.

The chain carries TRBV5-6 and TRBJ2-1; the match to TRBD2 covers 7 bases. The junction had 13 bases not matched to a gene; V was cut back by 4 bases and J by 9 bases. Looked up from germline, CDR1 is SGHDT and CDR2 is YYEEEE. CDR3 length: 15 amino acids. CDR3 DNA sequence: TGTGCCAGCAGCCATCGGGAGGCCCGCGGGGGTGAGCAGTTCTTC. It translates to CASSHREARGGEQFF.

This chain connects TRBV6-8 to TRBJ2-3; D is perhaps TRBD2 (6 bases). V lost 2 bases, J lost 0 bases, and 12 bases lay in between. There are 16 residues in the CDR3. Germline CDR1 is MNHGY and CDR2 is SAAAGT. DNA for the CDR3: TGTGCCAGCAGTTACGGGGGGTTAACTAGCACAGATACGCAGTATTTT. Its protein is CASSYGGLTSTDTQYF.

This clone was counted only a few times. The chain carries TRBV19 and TRBJ1-2; tentatively, D is TRBD1 (5 bases). CDR3 length: 13 residues. Per the germline V gene, CDR1 is LNHDA and CDR2 is SQIVND (reference sequence). V was cut by 4 bases and J by 8 bases, with 14 bases left in between. CDR3 residues: CASSRGRANGYTF. The DNA for the CDR3 is TGTGCCAGTAGTAGGGGCAGGGCAAACGGCTACACCTTC.

The CDR3 DNA reads as TGTGCCAGCAGCTCCTACTTCGGGGACTTCGATCAGCCCCAGCATTTT. This gives the protein CASSSYFGDFDQPQHF. V usage is TRBV7-2 and J usage is TRBJ1-5, with D tentatively TRBD1 (5 bases). V lost 4 bases and J 5 bases, leaving 18 bases between the germline ends. CDR3 length: 16 amino acids. CDR1 SGHTA and CDR2 FQGNSA come from the germline V gene.

Notes on this clone: The germline gene is not matched at one end of the junction; a read error may be the cause. V usage is TRBV7-7 and J usage is TRBJ2-5; maybe TRBD2 (6 bases). The length of the CDR3 is 15 residues. Germline V gene sequence: CDR1 SSHAT, CDR2 FNYEAQ (reference sequence). CDR3 protein: CASSILLASQETQYF. In DNA form, the CDR3 reads TGTGCTAGCAGCATCCTCCTAGCGAGCCAAGAGACCCAGTACTTC.

The chain uses TRBV2 and TRBJ1-2; 9 nucleotides agree with TRBD1. This CDR3 contains 12 residues. The ends lost 7 bases at V and 9 bases at J; junction bases unmatched: 6. The germline CDR1 and CDR2 sequences are SNHLY and FYNNEI. The CDR3 nucleotides read TGTGCCAGCACCACAGGGGGCCTAAGCTACACCTTC. It encodes CASTTGGLSYTF.

The chain joins TRBV7-3 to TRBJ2-1; 10 nucleotides line up with TRBD2. V lost 5 bases and J lost 9; bases outside the gene matches: 13. Germline V gene data show CDR1 as SGHTA and CDR2 as FQGTGA. CDR3 length: 16 amino acids. CDR3 sequence: CASSPLTSGTGSEQFF. DNA of the CDR3: TGTGCCAGCAGCCCCCTTACTAGCGGGACGGGTAGTGAGCAGTTCTTC.

The rearrangement uses TRBV7-2 and TRBJ1-5; D is uncertain. CDR1 SGHTA and CDR2 FQGNSA come from the germline V gene. The CDR3 covers 13 residues. V shed 5 bases and J shed 5 bases, with 10 bases lying between them. CDR3 amino acids: CASSLSLDQPQHF. CDR3 coding DNA: TGTGCCAGCAGCCTATCTCTCGATCAGCCCCAGCATTTT. The whole variable domain, filled in from reference TRBV7-2 and TRBJ1-5, reads GAGVSQSPSNKVTEKGKDVELRCDPISGHTALYWYRQSLGQGLEFLIYFQGNSAPDKSGLPSDRFSAERTGGSVSTLTIQRTQQEDSAVYLCASSLSLDQPQHFGDGTRLSIL.

This rearrangement joins TRBV21-1 to TRBJ2-3; the table's D gene call, TRBD2, was not cross checked with the DNA. TRBV21-1 is assigned pseudogene status. The CDR3 runs to 15 residues. The CDR3 nucleotides are TGTGCCAACAAAAGACCGAGGCGGAACACAGATACGCAGTATTTT. It translates to CANKRPRRNTDTQYF.